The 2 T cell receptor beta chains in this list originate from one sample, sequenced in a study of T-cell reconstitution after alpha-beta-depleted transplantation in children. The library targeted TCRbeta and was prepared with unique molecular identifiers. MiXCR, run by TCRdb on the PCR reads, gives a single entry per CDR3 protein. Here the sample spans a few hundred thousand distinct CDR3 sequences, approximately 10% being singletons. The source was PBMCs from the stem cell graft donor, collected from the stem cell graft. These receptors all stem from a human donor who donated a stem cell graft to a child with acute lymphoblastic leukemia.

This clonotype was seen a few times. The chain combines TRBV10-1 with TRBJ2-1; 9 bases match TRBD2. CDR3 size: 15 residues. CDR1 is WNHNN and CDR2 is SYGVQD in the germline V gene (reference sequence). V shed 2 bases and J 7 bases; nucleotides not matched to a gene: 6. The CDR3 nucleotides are TGCGCCAGCAGTGAGATAGCGGGGGCCGGGAATGAGCAGTTCTTC. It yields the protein CASSEIAGAGNEQFF.

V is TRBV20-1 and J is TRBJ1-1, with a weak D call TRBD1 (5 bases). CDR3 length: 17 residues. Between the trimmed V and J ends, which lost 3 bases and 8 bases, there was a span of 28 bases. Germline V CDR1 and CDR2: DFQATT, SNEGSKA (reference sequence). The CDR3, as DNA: TGCAGTGCTAGGGTGGATATAGTAGGGACGCTAAAAGGAGAAGCTTTCTTT. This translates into CSARVDIVGTLKGEAFF.